This passage covers 8 T cell receptor beta chains from one sample sequenced in a study of cytomegalovirus exposure and HLA in healthy donors. Both 60 Vbeta primers and 13 Jbeta primers went into the PCR. TCRdb's table, derived via immunoSEQ multiplex PCR, lists solely in-frame clones and lacks some. The table includes some 140,000 clones, 80% detected once. The specimen was PBMCs. The receptors derive from a man under 40 in good health and CMV-seropositive.

The chain combines TRBV27 with TRBJ2-3; D unresolved. Germline V lookup: CDR1 MNHEY, CDR2 SMNVEV (reference sequence). V lost 8 bases and J 6 bases, leaving 21 bases between the germline ends. The CDR3 runs to 15 residues. CDR3 protein: CASYPSSILGDTQYF. DNA of the CDR3: TGTGCCAGCTACCCTTCGTCAATTCTCGGGGATACGCAGTATTTT.

The genes are TRBV11-3 and TRBJ2-5; D gene uncertain. Trimming shortened V by 1 base and J by 3 bases, and 6 bases separated the two germline ends. Germline V gene sequence: CDR1 SGHNT, CDR2 YENEEA. The CDR3 length is 13 residues. The CDR3 nucleotides are TGTGCCAGCAGCTTAGGGCAGGAAGAGACCCAGTACTTC. Amino acids: CASSLGQEETQYF. Full variable domain (remainder filled in from reference TRBV11-3 and TRBJ2-5): EAGVVQSPRYKIIEKKQPVAFWCNPISGHNTLYWYLQNLGQGPELLIRYENEEAVDDSQLPKDRFSAERLKGVDSTLKIQPAELGDSAVYLCASSLGQEETQYFGPGTRLLVL.

The V gene is TRBV19, the J gene TRBJ2-7; D is ambiguous. The germline CDR1 and CDR2 sequences are LNHDA and SQIVND (reference sequence). Trimming cost V 5 bases and J 6 bases, with 8 bases left between them. The CDR3 is made up of 11 amino acids. As DNA, the CDR3 is TGTGCCAGTAGTTCAGAAACCGAGCAGTACTTC. This gives the protein CASSSETEQYF.

This clone was found a few times. The chain employs TRBV19 and TRBJ2-5; D is possibly TRBD1 (7 bases). CDR1 is LNHDA and CDR2 is SQIVND in the germline V gene (reference sequence). The length of the CDR3 is 16 residues. Trimming pared 5 bases from V and 5 bases from J, leaving 21 bases between. CDR3 DNA sequence: TGTGCCAGTAGTGGAAGACAGGGAGGTTTTAAGGAGACCCAGTACTTC. It specifies CASSGRQGGFKETQYF.

The chain employs TRBV9 and TRBJ2-1, with 7 bases matching TRBD2. The CDR3 covers 16 residues. V was pared by 4 bases and J by 4 bases, with 11 bases of the junction left unmatched. Germline V lookup: CDR1 SGDLS, CDR2 YYNGEE. The CDR3 loop reads CASSPREGLFYNEQFF. CDR3 nucleotide sequence: TGTGCCAGCAGCCCGAGGGAGGGCCTCTTTTACAATGAGCAGTTCTTC.

The rearrangement links TRBV4-2 to TRBJ2-2; the match to TRBD2 covers 8 bases. Looked up from germline, CDR1 is LGHNA and CDR2 is YNFKEQ. This CDR3 has 17 amino acids. The ends lost 6 bases at V and 2 bases at J; junction bases unmatched: 11. CDR3 sequence reads: CASRAASGLGNTGELFF. Written as DNA, the CDR3 is TGTGCCAGCAGGGCCGCCTCGGGACTAGGTAACACCGGGGAGCTGTTTTTT.

This clone was observed a handful of times. This chain uses TRBV5-4 with TRBJ2-1; D not certain. V lost 4 bases and J lost 0, with 11 bases in between. The germline CDR1 and CDR2 sequences are SGHNT and YYREEE (reference sequence). This CDR3 has 15 amino acids. The CDR3 DNA reads TGTGCCAGCAGCCTGGACGGTCCCTCCTACAATGAGCAGTTCTTC. Amino acids: CASSLDGPSYNEQFF.

This sequence joins TRBV27 and TRBJ2-1; a weak D match, TRBD2 (6 bases). Between the trimmed V and J ends, which lost 4 bases and 6 bases, there was a span of 13 bases. The CDR3 length is 14 residues. Germline CDR1 is MNHEY and CDR2 is SMNVEV (reference sequence). The CDR3 loop reads CASSSLAIGNEQFF. In DNA form, the CDR3 reads TGTGCCAGCAGTTCCCTAGCGATAGGCAATGAGCAGTTCTTC.